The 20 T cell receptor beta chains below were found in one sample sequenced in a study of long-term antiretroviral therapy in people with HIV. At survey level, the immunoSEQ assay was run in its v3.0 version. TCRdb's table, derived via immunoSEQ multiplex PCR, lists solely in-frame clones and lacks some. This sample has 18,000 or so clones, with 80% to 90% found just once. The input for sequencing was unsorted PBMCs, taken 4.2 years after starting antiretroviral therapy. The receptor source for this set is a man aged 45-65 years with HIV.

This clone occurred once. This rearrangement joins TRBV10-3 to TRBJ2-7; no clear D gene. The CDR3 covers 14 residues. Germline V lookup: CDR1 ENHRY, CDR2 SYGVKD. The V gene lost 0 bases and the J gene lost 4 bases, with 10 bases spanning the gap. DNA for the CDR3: TGTGCCATCAGTGAGTCGCTGATTGGGTACGAGCAGTACTTC. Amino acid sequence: CAISESLIGYEQYF.

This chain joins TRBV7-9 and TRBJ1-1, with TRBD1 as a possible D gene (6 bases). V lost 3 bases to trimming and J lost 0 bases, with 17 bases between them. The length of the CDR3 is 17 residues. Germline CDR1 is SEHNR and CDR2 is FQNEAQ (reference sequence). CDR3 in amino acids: CASSLGRGSGVNTEAFF. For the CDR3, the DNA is TGTGCCAGCAGCTTGGGGAGGGGGTCAGGGGTGAACACTGAAGCTTTCTTT.

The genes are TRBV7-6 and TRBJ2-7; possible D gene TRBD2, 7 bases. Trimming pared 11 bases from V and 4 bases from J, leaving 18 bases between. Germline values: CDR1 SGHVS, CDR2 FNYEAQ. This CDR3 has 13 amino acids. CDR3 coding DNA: TGTGCCCGGGTCGGGGGGCCCCAATACGAGCAGTACTTC. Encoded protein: CARVGGPQYEQYF.

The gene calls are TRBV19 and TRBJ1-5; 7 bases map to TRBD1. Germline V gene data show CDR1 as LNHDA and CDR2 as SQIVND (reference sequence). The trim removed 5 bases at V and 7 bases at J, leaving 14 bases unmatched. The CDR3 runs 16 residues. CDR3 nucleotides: TGTGCCAGTAGTCTCGCGGGGGCAGGGGGAAGGCAGCCCCAGCATTTT. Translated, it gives CASSLAGAGGRQPQHF.

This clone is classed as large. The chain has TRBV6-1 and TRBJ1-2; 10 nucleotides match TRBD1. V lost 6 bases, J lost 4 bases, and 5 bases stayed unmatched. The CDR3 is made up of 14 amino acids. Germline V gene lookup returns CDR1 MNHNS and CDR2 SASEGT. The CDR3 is CASSEGQGSYGYTF. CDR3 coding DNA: TGTGCCAGCAGCGAGGGACAGGGGAGCTATGGCTACACCTTC.

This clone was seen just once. CDR3 sequence reads: CASSLVAGEVTEAFF. DNA for the CDR3: TGCGCCAGCAGCTTGGTGGCAGGGGAAGTCACTGAAGCTTTCTTT. The chain uses TRBV5-1 and TRBJ1-1; D perhaps matches TRBD1 (6 bases). CDR3 length: 15 amino acids. Trimming took 0 bases from V and 4 from J, leaving 13 bases between them. Germline assignment: CDR1 SGHRS and CDR2 YFSETQ. Supplemented by reference TRBV5-1 and TRBJ1-1, the full variable domain reads KAGVTQTPRYLIKTRGQQVTLSCSPISGHRSVSWYQQTPGQGLQFLFEYFSETQRNKGNFPGRFSGRQFSNSRSEMNVSTLELGDSALYLCASSLVAGEVTEAFFGQGTRLTVV.

CDR3 DNA: TGTGCCAGCAGTGATCTCGGGACGGACACCATATATTTT. Translation gives CASSDLGTDTIYF. The rearrangement joins TRBV25-1 to TRBJ1-3; possibly TRBD1 for D (5 bases). Per germline, CDR1 MGHDK and CDR2 SYGVNS. V was pared by 3 bases and J by 8 bases, with 11 bases between. The CDR3 spans 13 residues.

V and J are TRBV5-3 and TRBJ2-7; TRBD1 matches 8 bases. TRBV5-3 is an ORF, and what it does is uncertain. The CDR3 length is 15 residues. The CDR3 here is CAVAGTGGAVYEQYF. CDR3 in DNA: TGTGCAGTTGCGGGGACAGGCGGCGCAGTCTACGAGCAGTACTTC.

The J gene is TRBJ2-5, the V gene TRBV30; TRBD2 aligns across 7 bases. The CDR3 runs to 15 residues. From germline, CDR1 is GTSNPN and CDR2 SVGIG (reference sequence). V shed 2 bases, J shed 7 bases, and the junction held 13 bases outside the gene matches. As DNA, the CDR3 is TGTGCCTGGAGTCCAGGGACGGGGGGAGGAGGGACCCAGTACTTC. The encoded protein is CAWSPGTGGGGTQYF.

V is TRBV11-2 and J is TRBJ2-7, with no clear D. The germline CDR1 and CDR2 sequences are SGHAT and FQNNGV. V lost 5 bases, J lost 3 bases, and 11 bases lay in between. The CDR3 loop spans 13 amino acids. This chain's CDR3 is CASSVQDLYEQYF. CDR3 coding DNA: TGTGCCAGCAGCGTTCAGGACCTCTACGAGCAGTACTTC.

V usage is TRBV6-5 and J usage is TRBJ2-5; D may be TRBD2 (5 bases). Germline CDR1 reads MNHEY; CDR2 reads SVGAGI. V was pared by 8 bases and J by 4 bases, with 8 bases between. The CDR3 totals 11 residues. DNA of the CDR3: TGTGCCAGCCTACGGGGAGAGACCCAGTACTTC. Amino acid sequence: CASLRGETQYF.

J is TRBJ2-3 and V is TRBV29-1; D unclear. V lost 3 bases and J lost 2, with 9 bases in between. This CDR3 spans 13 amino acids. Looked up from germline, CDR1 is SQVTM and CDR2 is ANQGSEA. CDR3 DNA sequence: TGCAGCGTTGACCCACGAGCCACAGATACGCAGTATTTT. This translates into CSVDPRATDTQYF.

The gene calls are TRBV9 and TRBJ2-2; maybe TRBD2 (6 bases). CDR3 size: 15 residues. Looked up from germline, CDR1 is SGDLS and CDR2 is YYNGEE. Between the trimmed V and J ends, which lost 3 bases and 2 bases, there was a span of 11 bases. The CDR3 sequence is CASSAPGLNTGELFF. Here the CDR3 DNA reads TGTGCCAGCAGCGCCCCGGGACTTAACACCGGGGAGCTGTTTTTT.

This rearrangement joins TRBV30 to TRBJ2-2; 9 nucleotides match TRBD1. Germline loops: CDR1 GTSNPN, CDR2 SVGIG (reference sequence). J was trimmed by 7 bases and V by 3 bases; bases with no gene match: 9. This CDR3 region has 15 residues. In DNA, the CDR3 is TGTGCCTGGAGCCCAGGACAGGGGAGGTTCGGGGAGCTGTTTTTT. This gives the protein CAWSPGQGRFGELFF.

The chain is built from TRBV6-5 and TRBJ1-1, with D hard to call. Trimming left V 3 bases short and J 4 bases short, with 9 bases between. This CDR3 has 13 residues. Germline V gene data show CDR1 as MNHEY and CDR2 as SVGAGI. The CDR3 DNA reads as TGTGCCAGCAGTTATGTACAGCGCACTGAAGCTTTCTTT. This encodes CASSYVQRTEAFF.

The CDR3 nucleotides read TGTGCCAGCTCACCACCCAGCCAGGGGCTAGGGAGAACGCAGTATTTT. Translation: CASSPPSQGLGRTQYF. The gene calls are TRBV18 and TRBJ2-3; tentative D call: TRBD1 (6 bases). The germline V gene encodes CDR1 KGHSH and CDR2 LQKENI. V was trimmed by 0 bases and J by 9 bases, leaving 19 bases between them. This CDR3 comprises 16 residues.

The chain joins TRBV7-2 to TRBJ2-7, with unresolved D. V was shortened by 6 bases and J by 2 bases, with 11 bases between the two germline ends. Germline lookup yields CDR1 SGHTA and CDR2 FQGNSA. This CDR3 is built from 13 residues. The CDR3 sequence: CASRGESPYEQYF. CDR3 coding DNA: TGTGCCAGCAGGGGTGAAAGCCCCTACGAGCAGTACTTC.

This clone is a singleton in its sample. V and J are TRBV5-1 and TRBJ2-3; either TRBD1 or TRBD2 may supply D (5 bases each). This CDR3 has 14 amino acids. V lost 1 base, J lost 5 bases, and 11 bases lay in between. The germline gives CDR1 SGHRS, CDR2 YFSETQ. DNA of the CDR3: TGCGCCAGCAGCTTGAACGGGGCTAAAGATACGCAGTATTTT. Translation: CASSLNGAKDTQYF.

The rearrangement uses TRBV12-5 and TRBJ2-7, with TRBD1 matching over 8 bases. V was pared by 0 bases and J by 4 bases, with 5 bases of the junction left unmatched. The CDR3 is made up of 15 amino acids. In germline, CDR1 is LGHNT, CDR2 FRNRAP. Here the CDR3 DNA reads TGTGCTAGTGGTTTGGTGACAGGGGCCCCTTACGAGCAGTACTTC. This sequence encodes CASGLVTGAPYEQYF.

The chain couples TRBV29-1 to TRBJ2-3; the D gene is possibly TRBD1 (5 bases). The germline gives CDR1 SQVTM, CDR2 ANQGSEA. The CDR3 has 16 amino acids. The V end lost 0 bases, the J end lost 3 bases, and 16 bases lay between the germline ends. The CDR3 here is CSVEEGAFLRTDTQYF. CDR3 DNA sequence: TGCAGCGTTGAAGAAGGGGCCTTTCTTAGGACAGATACGCAGTATTTT.